This T cell receptor beta chain was observed in a study of Graves' ophthalmopathy and Graves' hyperthyroidism. Study-level background: There was a collection of peripheral blood at initial diagnosis, before any treatment.

This CDR3 is built from 14 residues. Study-wide findings and caveats: The model predicted ophthalmopathy progression with 65% to 71% sensitivity and approximately 72% specificity.

Ineligible for inclusion were patients with other autoimmune diseases, uncontrolled infections, pregnancy or lactation. From RNA, the CDR3 regions of TCR beta chains were amplified and sequenced. Second-round multiplex PCR followed a first-round RT-PCR using HTBI primers. Via MiXCR, TCRdb re-called the multiplex PCR reads, giving one row per CDR3 protein. The sample has 200,000 to 250,000 distinct CDR3 sequences; over 25% are singletons. As concerns this clonotype: Its antigen remains unidentified. At one end the junction does not follow the germline gene, possibly because of a read error.

Sequencing was performed on peripheral blood. The gene calls are TRBV12-3 or TRBV12-4 and TRBJ1-1; D not certain. This sequence was found in a man between 50 and 59 years old with Graves' ophthalmopathy. This CDR3 is CASRLGRSNTEAFF. CDR3 nucleotides: TGTGCCAGCAGGTTAGGCAGGTCCAACACTGAAGCTTTCTTT.